The 4 T cell receptor beta chains presented below share a single source sample, sequenced in a study of CD8 T cells in ankylosing spondylitis. TCRdb processed the 5' RACE reads anew with MiXCR; each CDR3 protein has one entry. This table has approximately 100,000 distinct CDR3 sequences, over 6.5% appearing once. Sample: blood, either unsorted or a sorted T cell fraction (not recorded which). These receptors all come from a male donor with ankylosing spondylitis or in good health (not recorded which).

This clonotype was observed at least ten times. This sequence joins TRBV7-2 and TRBJ2-3; 7 bases align to TRBD2. J gave up 6 bases and V 0 bases, and 6 bases lay outside the gene matches. The CDR3 spans 15 residues. Per germline, CDR1 SGHTA and CDR2 FQGNSA. The CDR3 nucleotides are TGTGCCAGCAGCTTAGCGGGAGGGCGGAGGGATACGCAGTATTTT. Translated, it gives CASSLAGGRRDTQYF.

The V call is TRBV12-3 or TRBV12-4, the J call TRBJ1-2, with 8 nucleotides matching TRBD1. The CDR3 consists of 14 residues. The J segment lost 2 bases and the V segment lost 6 bases, leaving 5 bases of the junction unmatched. The DNA of the CDR3 is TGTGCCAGCAGCCGGGACAGGCAGAACTATGGCTACACCTTC. This gives the protein CASSRDRQNYGYTF.

This clonotype was seen ten or more times. CDR3 DNA: TGTGCCAGCAGCGAGGGGGTTAACTATGGCTACACCTTC. Its translation: CASSEGVNYGYTF. The rearrangement joins TRBV5-6 to TRBJ1-2; D might be TRBD1 (6 bases). The V gene's germline CDR1 is SGHDT and CDR2 YYEEEE. The CDR3 consists of 13 residues. Trimming shortened V by 4 bases and J by 1 base, and 8 bases separated the two germline ends.

This clonotype was recorded at least ten times. The gene calls are TRBV5-4 and TRBJ2-3; D is unclear. CDR1 is SGHNT and CDR2 is YYREEE in the germline V gene (reference sequence). With 4 bases removed from V and 2 bases from J, the gap between germline ends came to 11 bases. This CDR3 comprises 14 residues. In DNA, the CDR3 is TGTGCCAGCAGCCACCGGGCCTACACAGATACGCAGTATTTT. Translating it yields CASSHRAYTDTQYF.